A selection of T cell receptor beta chains follows, all from one sample in a study of T-cell reconstitution after alpha-beta-depleted transplantation in children. From the PCR reads, TCRdb called clonotypes with MiXCR, one entry per CDR3 protein. The table has about 470,000 distinct CDR3 sequences, over 40% seen once. The sample was PBMCs, taken before TCRalphabeta/CD19-depleted stem cell transplant. The receptors were gathered from a girl aged 2-10 years with aplastic anemia, due to receive a stem cell transplant. Both conserved end residues are part of each CDR3. A D gene is named only where the DNA matches it firmly. The size field is filled for only some rows; it gives once, few, many or a size class.

J | D | size | V | length | CDR3 | DNA
TRBJ1-5 | TRBD1 | - | TRBV29-1 | 13 | CSVVGTVDQPQHF | TGCAGCGTTGTAGGGACAGTTGATCAGCCCCAGCATTTT
TRBJ2-1 | - | - | TRBV28 | 12 | CASTTRQGKQFF | TGTGCCAGCACCACGAGGCAGGGGAAACAGTTCTTC
TRBJ1-5 | TRBD1 | - | TRBV29-1 | 18 | CSVQWGTGGLGGNQPQHF | TGCAGCGTTCAATGGGGGACAGGGGGCTTAGGGGGCAATCAGCCCCAGCATTTT
TRBJ2-1 | - | once | TRBV24-1 | 14 | CATSVKGGYNEQFF | TGTGCCACCAGTGTAAAGGGTGGATACAATGAGCAGTTCTTC
TRBJ1-1 | - | many | TRBV7-2 | 16 | CASSSGVGRGNTEAFF | TGTGCCAGCAGCTCGGGGGTGGGGAGGGGGAACACTGAAGCTTTCTTT
TRBJ1-5 | TRBD1 | few | TRBV4-1 | 16 | CASSQSGTDDAQPQHF | TGCGCCAGCAGTCAATCAGGGACAGATGATGCTCAGCCCCAGCATTTT
TRBJ2-5 | - | many | TRBV2 | 10 | CASRQVDQYF | TGTGCCAGCAGACAAGTCGACCAGTACTTC
TRBJ2-5 | TRBD2 | - | TRBV6-6 | 13 | CASSYLTLAELYF | TGTGCCAGCAGTTACCTGACGCTAGCGGAGTTGTACTTC
TRBJ2-2 | TRBD1 | - | TRBV20-1 | 15 | CSASTQGAWAGELFF | TGCAGTGCTTCGACGCAGGGGGCCTGGGCCGGGGAGCTGTTTTTT
TRBJ2-7 | TRBD2 | - | TRBV7-2 | 16 | CASSRRTLAGVDEQYF | TGTGCCAGCAGCCGACGAACCCTAGCGGGAGTTGACGAGCAGTACTTC
TRBJ2-5 | - | few | TRBV5-1 | 13 | CASSLSQQETQYF | TGCGCCAGCAGCTTGAGTCAGCAAGAGACCCAGTACTTC
TRBJ2-7 | TRBD2 | - | TRBV29-1 | 16 | CSVGGRLAGVSYEQYF | TGCAGCGTTGGGGGGAGGCTAGCGGGAGTCTCTTACGAGCAGTACTTC
TRBJ1-4 | - | few | TRBV27 | 17 | CASSLSPNRHLNEKLFF | TGTGCCAGCAGTTTATCACCCAACAGACATCTTAATGAAAAACTGTTTTTT
TRBJ2-3 | TRBD2 | many | TRBV7-2 | 15 | CASSATSGSTDTQYF | TGTGCCAGCAGCGCTACTAGCGGGAGTACAGATACGCAGTATTTT
TRBJ2-5 | - | - | TRBV13 | 13 | CASSFEGTETQYF | TGTGCCAGCAGCTTTGAGGGAACGGAGACCCAGTACTTC
TRBJ2-1 | - | - | TRBV9 | 16 | CASSRRDSSSYNEQFF | TGTGCCAGCAGCCGCCGGGACTCGAGCTCCTACAATGAGCAGTTCTTC
TRBJ1-2 | - | - | TRBV5-6 | 16 | CASSLEGRDLNYGYTF | TGTGCCAGCAGCTTAGAAGGACGGGACCTTAACTATGGCTACACCTTC
TRBJ2-1 | - | once | TRBV10-1 | 11 | CASSEDNEQFF | TGCGCCAGCAGTGAGGACAATGAGCAGTTCTTC
TRBJ2-5 | TRBD2 | - | TRBV7-9 | 17 | CASQGPVAGDFSETQYF | TGTGCCTCCCAGGGGCCAGTAGCGGGGGATTTTTCCGAGACCCAGTACTTC
TRBJ2-3 | TRBD1 | - | TRBV5-1 | 16 | CASSLDWTGRADTQYF | TGCGCCAGCAGCTTGGACTGGACAGGGCGAGCAGATACGCAGTATTTT
TRBJ1-1 | - | - | TRBV20-1 | 17 | CSASSGLGRVVPRGAFF | TGCAGTGCTAGTTCGGGACTAGGCAGGGTTGTCCCGAGGGGAGCTTTCTTT
TRBJ2-1 | - | - | TRBV4-1 | 15 | CASSQTADMYNEQFF | TGCGCCAGCAGCCAGACGGCCGACATGTACAATGAGCAGTTCTTC
TRBJ2-3 | TRBD2 | - | TRBV20-1 | 14 | CSASLAGPTDTQYF | TGCAGTGCTTCCTTAGCGGGGCCCACAGATACGCAGTATTTT
TRBJ2-7 | - | few | TRBV5-1 | 16 | CASSFKVGQSSYEQYF | TGCGCCAGCAGCTTTAAGGTAGGACAGAGCTCCTACGAGCAGTACTTC
TRBJ2-7 | TRBD2 | few | TRBV7-2 | 15 | CASSSWERGTYEQYF | TGTGCCAGCAGTTCATGGGAGCGGGGTACCTACGAGCAGTACTTC
TRBJ2-3 | - | - | TRBV28 | 15 | CASSPGASSTDTQYF | TGTGCCAGCAGCCCAGGAGCGAGTAGCACAGATACGCAGTATTTT
TRBJ1-1 | - | once | TRBV29-1 | 11 | CSVDGPMRAFF | TGCAGCGTCGACGGACCCATGAGAGCTTTCTTT
TRBJ2-5 | TRBD2 | once | TRBV10-2 | 14 | CASTLAGAEETQYF | TGCGCCAGCACCCTAGCGGGGGCCGAAGAGACCCAGTACTTC
TRBJ1-2 | - | few | TRBV20-1 | 12 | CSAPRRLSGYTF | TGCAGTGCTCCCCGACGGCTTTCTGGCTACACCTTC
TRBJ2-2 | TRBD2 | many | TRBV20-1 | 15 | CSARGLAGGLGELFF | TGCAGTGCTAGAGGCCTAGCGGGAGGCCTAGGGGAGCTGTTTTTT
TRBJ2-7 | TRBD1 | few | TRBV6-1 | 13 | CASSTGTGNEQYF | TGTGCCAGCAGCACCGGGACAGGGAACGAGCAGTACTTC
TRBJ2-6 | - | - | TRBV12-3/TRBV12-4 | 14 | CASRDSAGANVLTF | TGTGCCAGCAGGGATTCTGCTGGGGCCAACGTCCTGACTTTC
TRBJ2-1 | - | many | TRBV20-1 | 11 | CSASRPNEQFF | TGCAGTGCTAGCCGTCCCAATGAGCAGTTCTTC
TRBJ2-2 | TRBD2 | few | TRBV5-1 | 16 | CASSFSSGRGTGELFF | TGCGCCAGCAGCTTCTCTAGCGGGAGGGGCACCGGGGAGCTGTTTTTT
TRBJ1-1 | - | many | TRBV5-1 | 13 | CASSLGFNTEAFF | TGCGCCAGCAGCTTGGGGTTTAACACTGAAGCTTTCTTT
TRBJ2-4 | TRBD2 | - | TRBV20-1 | 17 | CSARLPSGRGAKNIQYF | TGCAGTGCTAGACTCCCTAGCGGGAGGGGGGCCAAAAACATTCAGTACTTC
TRBJ2-5 | - | many | TRBV4-1 | 14 | CASSPAVMEETQYF | TGCGCCAGCAGCCCGGCTGTGATGGAAGAGACCCAGTACTTC
TRBJ2-7 | - | - | TRBV5-1 | 13 | CASSQGSAYEQYF | TGCGCCAGCAGCCAGGGGTCAGCCTACGAGCAGTACTTC
TRBJ2-3 | - | few | TRBV7-9 | 15 | CASGTWDSTPDTQYF | TGTGCCAGCGGGACTTGGGACAGCACCCCAGATACGCAGTATTTT
TRBJ2-6 | - | - | TRBV5-6 | 18 | CASSCDSLISSGANVLTF | TGTGCCAGCAGCTGTGACAGCCTGATTAGCTCTGGGGCCAACGTCCTGACTTTC
TRBJ2-3 | TRBD2 | - | TRBV20-1 | 16 | CSAREWTSGGQNTQYF | TGCAGTGCTAGAGAATGGACTAGCGGGGGGCAGAATACGCAGTATTTT
TRBJ2-2 | - | - | TRBV7-2 | 15 | CASSSLPGSTGELFF | TGTGCCAGCAGCTCCTTGCCGGGGAGCACCGGGGAGCTGTTTTTT
TRBJ2-1 | TRBD2 | - | TRBV7-2 | 14 | CASSLTSGTIEQFF | TGTGCCAGCAGCCTCACTAGCGGGACGATTGAGCAGTTCTTC
TRBJ2-7 | TRBD1 | - | TRBV7-9 | 15 | CANSEPGTGKYEQYF | TGTGCCAACTCCGAGCCAGGGACAGGGAAATACGAGCAGTACTTC
TRBJ2-3 | - | - | TRBV20-1 | 15 | CSASDGQKATDTQYF | TGCAGTGCCTCTGACGGACAGAAGGCCACAGATACGCAGTATTTT
TRBJ1-3 | - | few | TRBV29-1 | 14 | CSVGRRGAGNTIYF | TGCAGCGTTGGGCGCAGGGGCGCTGGAAACACCATATATTTT
TRBJ2-7 | TRBD2 | - | TRBV12-3/TRBV12-4 | 16 | CASSAPTSGGPHEQYF | TGTGCCAGCAGTGCCCCGACTAGCGGGGGACCCCACGAGCAGTACTTC
TRBJ1-2 | - | once | TRBV7-2 | 13 | CASSFRAEGGYTF | TGTGCCAGCAGCTTCAGGGCGGAGGGTGGCTACACCTTC
TRBJ2-3 | - | many | TRBV3-1 | 16 | CASSKRVQRSTDTQYF | TGTGCCAGCAGCAAAAGGGTCCAGCGGAGCACAGATACGCAGTATTTT
TRBJ2-3 | TRBD2 | - | TRBV29-1 | 13 | CSAGTSGLDTQYF | TGCAGCGCGGGGACTAGCGGACTAGATACGCAGTATTTT